Below, 14 T cell receptor beta chains from the same sample are listed, as sequenced in a study of lymphopenia after photon versus proton radiotherapy. Libraries were prepared by immunoSEQ multiplex PCR; TCRdb keeps only in-frame clonotypes and omits some of them. The data hold fewer than 35,000 clones, with roughly 89% observed a single time. Material: peripheral blood, obtained from a patient treated with proton-based radiotherapy. The source of these receptors is a woman aged 70-85 years with pancreatic cancer. Some clones in this sample may be carry-over from other donors' samples.

This clone occurred a few times. The CDR3 loop is CASSPRGGHYGYTF. The CDR3 DNA is TGTGCCAGCAGTCCCAGAGGGGGTCACTATGGCTACACCTTC. This rearrangement joins TRBV27 to TRBJ1-2; maybe TRBD1 (6 bases). This CDR3 is 14 amino acids long. Trimming removed 5 bases from V and 3 bases from J, with 13 bases in between. Germline CDR1 is MNHEY and CDR2 is SMNVEV (reference sequence).

The CDR3 here is CSVEADRGPSGNTIYF. In DNA form, the CDR3 reads TGCAGCGTTGAAGCGGACAGGGGACCCTCTGGAAACACCATATATTTT. The chain uses TRBV29-1 and TRBJ1-3, with 9 bases lining up with TRBD1. V gave up 1 base and J gave up 0 bases; unmatched junction bases: 4. The CDR3 covers 16 residues. Germline CDR1 SQVTM, CDR2 ANQGSEA.

The chain recombines TRBV2 with TRBJ2-2; a weak D match, TRBD1 (5 bases). V lost 5 bases to trimming and J lost 6 bases, with 13 bases between them. This CDR3 has 14 residues. Per the germline V gene, CDR1 is SNHLY and CDR2 is FYNNEI. Here the CDR3 DNA reads TGTGCCAGCAGTCCTGGGGCTTCGGCCGGGGAGCTGTTTTTT. It yields the protein CASSPGASAGELFF.

The chain couples TRBV5-6 to TRBJ2-3; D gene ambiguous. Looked up from germline, CDR1 is SGHDT and CDR2 is YYEEEE. The V and J ends lost 2 bases and 0 bases respectively, with 13 bases between them. The CDR3 contains 16 residues. CDR3: CASSLALGQSTDTQYF. In DNA form, the CDR3 reads TGTGCCAGCAGCTTAGCGCTCGGCCAAAGCACAGATACGCAGTATTTT.

The chain combines TRBV20-1 with TRBJ2-1; D might be TRBD1 (5 bases). V was trimmed by 5 bases and J by 5 bases, leaving 7 bases between them. This CDR3 comprises 11 residues. The V gene's germline CDR1 is DFQATT and CDR2 SNEGSKA (reference sequence). In DNA form, the CDR3 reads TGCAGTGCTGACAGAGACAATGAGCAGTTCTTC. This sequence encodes CSADRDNEQFF.

The chain recombines TRBV18 with TRBJ1-4, with 8 bases identical to TRBD1. The CDR3 has 13 amino acids. Per germline, CDR1 KGHSH and CDR2 LQKENI. V gave up 6 bases and J gave up 6 bases; unmatched junction bases: 3. The CDR3 reads CASSADRDEKLFF. In DNA form, the CDR3 reads TGTGCCAGCTCTGCGGACAGGGATGAAAAACTGTTTTTT.

This clone was detected a few times. The chain joins TRBV19 to TRBJ1-5, with D perhaps TRBD1 (5 bases). V lost 0 bases and J 9 bases, leaving 18 bases between the germline ends. The CDR3 is made up of 16 amino acids. Germline V gives CDR1 LNHDA, CDR2 SQIVND (reference sequence). CDR3 sequence (DNA): TGTGCCAGTAGTATAGATAATGGCAGTGGGGGTACGCCCCAGCATTTT. Protein product: CASSIDNGSGGTPQHF.

The J gene is TRBJ2-7, the V gene TRBV6-1; possible D gene TRBD1, 6 bases. The CDR3 consists of 15 residues. The germline V gene has CDR1 MNHNS and CDR2 SASEGT. The V end was cut by 5 bases, the J end by 4 bases, with 18 bases between. CDR3 in DNA: TGTGCCAGCAGTCCCCTTCAGGGGCGGGTTTACGAGCAGTACTTC. Translated, it gives CASSPLQGRVYEQYF.

The chain carries TRBV7-2 and TRBJ1-2, with D maybe TRBD1 (5 bases). This CDR3 has 17 residues. The germline CDR1 and CDR2 sequences are SGHTA and FQGNSA. Trimming stripped 1 base from V and 4 bases from J, with 19 bases between. The CDR3 here is CASSLVRDPTGGYGYTF. The CDR3 nucleotides read TGTGCCAGCAGCTTAGTAAGGGATCCTACTGGGGGCTATGGCTACACCTTC.

The CDR3 DNA follows: TGTGCCAGCAGCCCCCCCGGCGGGAGCTACAATGAGCAGTTCTTC. This translates into CASSPPGGSYNEQFF. V usage is TRBV25-1 and J usage is TRBJ2-1; 7 bases line up with TRBD2. The CDR3 is made up of 15 amino acids. CDR1 and CDR2 (germline): MGHDK, SYGVNS. The V gene end was trimmed by 6 bases and the J gene end by 3 bases; junction bases not matched to a gene: 8.

The chain uses TRBV6-1 and TRBJ2-3, with D perhaps assigned TRBD1 or TRBD2 (5 bases each). The ends were cut back, 5 bases at V and 1 base at J, with 13 bases in the middle. CDR1 MNHNS and CDR2 SASEGT come from the germline V gene. The CDR3 is made up of 15 amino acids. CDR3 DNA sequence: TGTGCCAGCAGTAACCGGGACCTCGGCACAGATACGCAGTATTTT. This codes for CASSNRDLGTDTQYF.

The CDR3 region has the DNA TGTGCCAGCAGCTTAGATAAGGGATCCTACGAGCAGTACTTC. Encoded protein: CASSLDKGSYEQYF. The rearrangement uses TRBV7-6 and TRBJ2-7, with D unresolved. Trimming took 1 base from V and 1 from J, leaving 8 bases between them. The CDR3 extends over 14 amino acids. Germline V gene sequence: CDR1 SGHVS, CDR2 FNYEAQ. Using reference TRBV7-6 and TRBJ2-7 for the parts outside the CDR3, the full variable domain is GAGVSQSPRYKVTKRGQDVALRCDPISGHVSLYWYRQALGQGPEFLTYFNYEAQQDKSGLPNDRFSAERPEGSISTLTIQRTEQRDSAMYRCASSLDKGSYEQYFGPGTRLTVT.

The gene calls are TRBV28 and TRBJ2-3, with a tentative D call TRBD1 (6 bases). The germline V and J ends were trimmed by 3 bases and 1 base, with 11 bases remaining between them. The CDR3 runs to 15 residues. Germline V CDR1 and CDR2: MDHEN, SYDVKM. The CDR3 region has the DNA TGTGCCAGCAGTTTCCCAGCAGGGGGCACAGATACGCAGTATTTT. It codes for CASSFPAGGTDTQYF.

The V call is TRBV6-5, the J call TRBJ1-1; perhaps TRBD1 as D (6 bases). Trimming took off 6 bases at V and 1 base at J, with 12 bases between the two ends. The CDR3 covers 14 residues. The germline V gene has CDR1 MNHEY and CDR2 SVGAGI. In nucleotides, the CDR3 is TGTGCCAGCAGCCCGGACAGCGAGAACACTGAAGCTTTCTTT. Protein: CASSPDSENTEAFF.